Listed here is a single TCR beta chain. The sample is drawn from a study of blood T cell repertoires in COVID-19. TCRdb's table, derived via immunoSEQ multiplex PCR, lists solely in-frame clones and lacks some. The sample carries just over 90,000 clones, roughly 79% recorded once. This CDR3 contains 11 residues. Germline V gene sequence: CDR1 SGHRS, CDR2 YFSETQ. V was clipped by 1 base and J by 8 bases, with 3 bases between them. This receptor was taken from a human donor in a cohort sampled during active COVID-19. The chain carries TRBV5-1 and TRBJ2-2; D remains ambiguous. Sequences were obtained from peripheral blood. The CDR3 DNA sequence: TGCGCCAGCAGCTTGATAGGGGAGCTGTTTTTT. It specifies CASSLIGELFF.